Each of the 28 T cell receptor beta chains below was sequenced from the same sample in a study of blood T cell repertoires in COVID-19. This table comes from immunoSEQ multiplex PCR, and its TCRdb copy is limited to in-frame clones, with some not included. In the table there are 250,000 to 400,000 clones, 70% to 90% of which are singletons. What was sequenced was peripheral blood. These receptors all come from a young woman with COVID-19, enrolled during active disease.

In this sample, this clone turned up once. The CDR3 here is CASSPGQSNYGYTF. CDR3 DNA sequence: TGTGCCAGCAGCCCTGGACAGTCTAACTATGGCTACACCTTC. J is TRBJ1-2 and V is TRBV7-2, with a possible D match to TRBD1 (6 bases). Trimming cost V 5 bases and J 0 bases, with 10 bases left between them. Germline-derived CDR1 and CDR2 are SGHTA and FQGNSA. The CDR3 length is 14 residues.

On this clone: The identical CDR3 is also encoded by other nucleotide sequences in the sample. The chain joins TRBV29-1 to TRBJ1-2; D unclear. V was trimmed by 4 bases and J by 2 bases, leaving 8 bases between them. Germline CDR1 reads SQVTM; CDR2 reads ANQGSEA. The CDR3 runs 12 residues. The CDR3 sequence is CSVGEGNYGYTF. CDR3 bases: TGCAGCGTTGGCGAGGGAAACTATGGCTACACCTTC.

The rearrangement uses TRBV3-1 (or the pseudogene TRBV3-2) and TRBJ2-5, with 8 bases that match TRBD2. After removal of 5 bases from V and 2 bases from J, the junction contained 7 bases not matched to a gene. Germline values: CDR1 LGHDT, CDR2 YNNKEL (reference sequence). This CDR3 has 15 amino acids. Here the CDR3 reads CASSKPASGQETQYF. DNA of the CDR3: TGTGCCAGCAGCAAACCGGCTAGCGGGCAAGAGACCCAGTACTTC.

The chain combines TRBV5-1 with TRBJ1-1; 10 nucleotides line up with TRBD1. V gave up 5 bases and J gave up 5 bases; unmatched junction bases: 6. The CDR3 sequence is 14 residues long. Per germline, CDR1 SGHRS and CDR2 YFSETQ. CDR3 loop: CASRQTGGGTEAFF. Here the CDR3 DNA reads TGCGCCAGCAGACAGACAGGGGGCGGGACTGAAGCTTTCTTT.

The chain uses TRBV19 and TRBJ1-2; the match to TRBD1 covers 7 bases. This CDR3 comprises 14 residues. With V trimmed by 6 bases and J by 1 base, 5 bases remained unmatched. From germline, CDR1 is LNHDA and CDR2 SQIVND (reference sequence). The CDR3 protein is CASSRGSDNYGYTF. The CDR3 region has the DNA TGTGCCAGTAGCAGGGGGTCGGATAACTATGGCTACACCTTC.

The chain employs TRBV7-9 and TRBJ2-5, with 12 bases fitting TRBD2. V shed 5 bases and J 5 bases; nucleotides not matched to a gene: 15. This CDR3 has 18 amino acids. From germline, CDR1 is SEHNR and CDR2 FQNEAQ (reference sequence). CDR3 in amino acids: CASSPGSLAGGPGETQYF. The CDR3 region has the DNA TGTGCCAGCAGCCCCGGCTCGCTAGCGGGGGGGCCGGGTGAGACCCAGTACTTC.

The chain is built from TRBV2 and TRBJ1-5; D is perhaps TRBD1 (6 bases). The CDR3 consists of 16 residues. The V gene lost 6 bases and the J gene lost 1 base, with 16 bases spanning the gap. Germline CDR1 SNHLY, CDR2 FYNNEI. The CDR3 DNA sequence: TGTGCCAGCAGCAGCCCGGGACATCGAAGCAATCAGCCCCAGCATTTT. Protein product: CASSSPGHRSNQPQHF.

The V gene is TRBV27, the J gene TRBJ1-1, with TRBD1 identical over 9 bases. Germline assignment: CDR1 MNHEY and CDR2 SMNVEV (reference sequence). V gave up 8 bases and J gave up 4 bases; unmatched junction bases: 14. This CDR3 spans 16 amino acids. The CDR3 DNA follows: TGTGCCAGCGTATCCGGGACAGGGATGTGGGGCACTGAAGCTTTCTTT. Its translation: CASVSGTGMWGTEAFF.

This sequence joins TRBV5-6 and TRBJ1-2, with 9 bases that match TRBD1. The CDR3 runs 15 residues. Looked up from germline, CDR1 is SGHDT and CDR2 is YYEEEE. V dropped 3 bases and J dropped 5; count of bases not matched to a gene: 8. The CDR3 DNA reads TGTGCCAGCAGCTGGTGGGGACAGGGAGCTTATGGCTACACCTTC. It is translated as CASSWWGQGAYGYTF.

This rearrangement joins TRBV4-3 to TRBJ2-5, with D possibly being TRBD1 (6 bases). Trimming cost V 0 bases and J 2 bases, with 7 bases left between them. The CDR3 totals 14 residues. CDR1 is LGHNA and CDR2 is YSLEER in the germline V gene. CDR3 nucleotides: TGCGCCAGCAGCCAAGACAGGGGTCAAGAGACCCAGTACTTC. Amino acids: CASSQDRGQETQYF.

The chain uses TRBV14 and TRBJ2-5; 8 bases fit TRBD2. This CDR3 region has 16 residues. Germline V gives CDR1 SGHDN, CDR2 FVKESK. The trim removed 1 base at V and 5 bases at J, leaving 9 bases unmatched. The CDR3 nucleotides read TGTGCCAGCAGCCAAGTAACAGGCCGCGGGAGGGAGACCCAGTACTTC. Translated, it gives CASSQVTGRGRETQYF.

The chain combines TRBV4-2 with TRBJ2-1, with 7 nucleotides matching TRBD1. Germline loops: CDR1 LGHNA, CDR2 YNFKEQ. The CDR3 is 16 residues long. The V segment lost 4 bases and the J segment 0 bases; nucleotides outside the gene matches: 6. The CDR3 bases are TGTGCCAGCAGCCGCGTCACAGGGGCCTCCTACAATGAGCAGTTCTTC. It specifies CASSRVTGASYNEQFF.

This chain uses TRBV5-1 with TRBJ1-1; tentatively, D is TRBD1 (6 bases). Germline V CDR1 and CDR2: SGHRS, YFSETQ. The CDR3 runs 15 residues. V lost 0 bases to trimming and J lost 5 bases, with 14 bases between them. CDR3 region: CASSLAGGHLTEAFF. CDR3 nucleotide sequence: TGCGCCAGCAGCTTGGCCGGGGGGCACCTAACTGAAGCTTTCTTT. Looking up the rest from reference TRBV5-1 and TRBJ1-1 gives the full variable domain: KAGVTQTPRYLIKTRGQQVTLSCSPISGHRSVSWYQQTPGQGLQFLFEYFSETQRNKGNFPGRFSGRQFSNSRSEMNVSTLELGDSALYLCASSLAGGHLTEAFFGQGTRLTVV.

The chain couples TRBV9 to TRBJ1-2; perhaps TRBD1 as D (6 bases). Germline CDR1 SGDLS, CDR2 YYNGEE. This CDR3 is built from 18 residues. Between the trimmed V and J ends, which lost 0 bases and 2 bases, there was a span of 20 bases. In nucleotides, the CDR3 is TGTGCCAGCAGCGTAGTCGATTTGGGGGCGCTTATCAACTATGGCTACACCTTC. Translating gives CASSVVDLGALINYGYTF. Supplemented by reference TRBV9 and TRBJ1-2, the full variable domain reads DSGVTQTPKHLITATGQRVTLRCSPRSGDLSVYWYQQSLDQGLQFLIQYYNGEERAKGNILERFSAQQFPDLHSELNLSSLELGDSALYFCASSVVDLGALINYGYTFGSGTRLTVV.

For the CDR3, the DNA is TGCGCCAGCAGCCGGGGACTAGCGGGAGTCCTTAGCACAGATACGCAGTATTTT. Protein product: CASSRGLAGVLSTDTQYF. This chain links TRBV4-1 with TRBJ2-3, with TRBD2 matching 14 bases. The CDR3 contains 18 residues. Trimming removed 4 bases from V and 0 bases from J; junction bases left unmatched: 6. From germline, CDR1 is MGHRA and CDR2 YSYEKL.

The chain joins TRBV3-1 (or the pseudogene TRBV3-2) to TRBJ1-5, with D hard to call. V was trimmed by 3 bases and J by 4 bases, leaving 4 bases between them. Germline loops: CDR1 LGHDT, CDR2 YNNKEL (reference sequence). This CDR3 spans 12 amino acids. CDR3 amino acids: CASSQLNQPQHF. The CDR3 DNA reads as TGTGCCAGCAGCCAGTTAAATCAGCCCCAGCATTTT.

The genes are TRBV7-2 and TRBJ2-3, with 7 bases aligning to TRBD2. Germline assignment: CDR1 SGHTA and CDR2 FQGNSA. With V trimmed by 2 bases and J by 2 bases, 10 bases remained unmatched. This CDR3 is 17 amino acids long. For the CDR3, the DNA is TGTGCCAGCAGCTTAAGTGCGGGGGATTTCTTCACAGATACGCAGTATTTT. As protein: CASSLSAGDFFTDTQYF.

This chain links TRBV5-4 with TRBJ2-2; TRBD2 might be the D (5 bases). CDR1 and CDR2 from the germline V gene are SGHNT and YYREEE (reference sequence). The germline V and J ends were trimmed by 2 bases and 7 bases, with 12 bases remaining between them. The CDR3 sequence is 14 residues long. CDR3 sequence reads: CASSFQGGGGELFF. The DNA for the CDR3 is TGTGCCAGCAGCTTTCAAGGCGGAGGCGGGGAGCTGTTTTTT.

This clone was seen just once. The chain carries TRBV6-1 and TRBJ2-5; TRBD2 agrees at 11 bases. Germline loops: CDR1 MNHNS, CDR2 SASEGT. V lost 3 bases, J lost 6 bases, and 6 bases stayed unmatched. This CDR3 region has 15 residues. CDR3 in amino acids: CASSELLAGEKTQYF. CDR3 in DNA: TGTGCCAGCAGTGAGTTACTAGCGGGGGAAAAGACCCAGTACTTC.

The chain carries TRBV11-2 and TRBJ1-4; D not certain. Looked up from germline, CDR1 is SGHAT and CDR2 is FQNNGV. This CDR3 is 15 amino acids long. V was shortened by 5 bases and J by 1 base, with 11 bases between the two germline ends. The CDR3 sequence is CASSLTRGTNEKLFF. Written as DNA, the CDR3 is TGTGCCAGCAGCCTTACCCGGGGAACTAATGAAAAACTGTTTTTT.

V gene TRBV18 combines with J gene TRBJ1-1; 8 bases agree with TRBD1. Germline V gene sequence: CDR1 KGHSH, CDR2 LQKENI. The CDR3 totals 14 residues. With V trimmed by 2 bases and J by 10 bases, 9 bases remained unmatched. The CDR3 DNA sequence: TGTGCCAGCTCACCATCTTCACAGGGGGGGTTAGCTTTCTTT. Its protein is CASSPSSQGGLAFF. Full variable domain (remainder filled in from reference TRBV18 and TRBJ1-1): NAGVMQNPRHLVRRRGQEARLRCSPMKGHSHVYWYRQLPEEGLKFMVYLQKENIIDESGMPKERFSAEFPKEGPSILRIQQVVRGDSAAYFCASSPSSQGGLAFFGQGTRLTVV.

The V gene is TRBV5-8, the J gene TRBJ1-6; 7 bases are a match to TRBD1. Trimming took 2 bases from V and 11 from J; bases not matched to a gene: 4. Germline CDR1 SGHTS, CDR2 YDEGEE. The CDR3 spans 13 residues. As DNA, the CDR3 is TGTGCCAGCAGCTTTCAGGGGGGAACACCCCTCCACTTT. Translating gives CASSFQGGTPLHF.

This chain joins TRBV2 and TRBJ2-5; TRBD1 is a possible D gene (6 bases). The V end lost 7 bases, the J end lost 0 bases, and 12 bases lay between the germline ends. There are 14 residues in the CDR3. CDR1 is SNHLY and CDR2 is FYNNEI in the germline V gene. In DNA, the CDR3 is TGTGCCAGCACATGGACAGCCTACCAAGAGACCCAGTACTTC. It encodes CASTWTAYQETQYF.

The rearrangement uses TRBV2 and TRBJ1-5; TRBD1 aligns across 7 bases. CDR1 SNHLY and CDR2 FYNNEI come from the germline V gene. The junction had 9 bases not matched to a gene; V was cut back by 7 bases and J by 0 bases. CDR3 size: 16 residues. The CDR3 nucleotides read TGTGCCAGCAAATTGACAGGGCTTTATAGCAATCAGCCCCAGCATTTT. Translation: CASKLTGLYSNQPQHF.

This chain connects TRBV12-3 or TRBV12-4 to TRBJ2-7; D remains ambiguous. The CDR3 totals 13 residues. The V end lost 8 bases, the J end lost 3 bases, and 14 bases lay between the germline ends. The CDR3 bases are TGTGCCAGCTCGACTGGTCGGATCTACGAGCAGTACTTC. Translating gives CASSTGRIYEQYF.

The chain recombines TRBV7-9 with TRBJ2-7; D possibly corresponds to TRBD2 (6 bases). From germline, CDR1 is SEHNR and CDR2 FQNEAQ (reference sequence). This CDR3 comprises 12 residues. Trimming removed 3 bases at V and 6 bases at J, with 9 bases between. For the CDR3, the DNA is TGTGCCAGCAGCTTTAGCGGCCTCGAGCAGTACTTC. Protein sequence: CASSFSGLEQYF. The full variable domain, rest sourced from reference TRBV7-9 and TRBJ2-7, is DTGVSQNPRHKITKRGQNVTFRCDPISEHNRLYWYRQTLGQGPEFLTYFQNEAQLEKSRLLSDRFSAERPKGSFSTLEIQRTEQGDSAMYLCASSFSGLEQYFGPGTRLTVT.

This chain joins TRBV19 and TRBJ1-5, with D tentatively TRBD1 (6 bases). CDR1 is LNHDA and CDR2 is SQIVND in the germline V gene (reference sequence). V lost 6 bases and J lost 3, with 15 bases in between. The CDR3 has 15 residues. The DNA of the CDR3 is TGTGCCAGTAGGGGTAGGACAGATCTCAATCAGCCCCAGCATTTT. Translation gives CASRGRTDLNQPQHF.

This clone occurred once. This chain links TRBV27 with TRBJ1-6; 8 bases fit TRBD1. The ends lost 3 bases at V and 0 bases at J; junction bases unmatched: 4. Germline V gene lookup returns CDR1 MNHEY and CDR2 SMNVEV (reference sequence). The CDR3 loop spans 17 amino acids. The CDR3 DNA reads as TGTGCCAGCAGTTTCCGGGACAGGAGCTCCTATAATTCACCCCTCCACTTT. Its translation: CASSFRDRSSYNSPLHF.